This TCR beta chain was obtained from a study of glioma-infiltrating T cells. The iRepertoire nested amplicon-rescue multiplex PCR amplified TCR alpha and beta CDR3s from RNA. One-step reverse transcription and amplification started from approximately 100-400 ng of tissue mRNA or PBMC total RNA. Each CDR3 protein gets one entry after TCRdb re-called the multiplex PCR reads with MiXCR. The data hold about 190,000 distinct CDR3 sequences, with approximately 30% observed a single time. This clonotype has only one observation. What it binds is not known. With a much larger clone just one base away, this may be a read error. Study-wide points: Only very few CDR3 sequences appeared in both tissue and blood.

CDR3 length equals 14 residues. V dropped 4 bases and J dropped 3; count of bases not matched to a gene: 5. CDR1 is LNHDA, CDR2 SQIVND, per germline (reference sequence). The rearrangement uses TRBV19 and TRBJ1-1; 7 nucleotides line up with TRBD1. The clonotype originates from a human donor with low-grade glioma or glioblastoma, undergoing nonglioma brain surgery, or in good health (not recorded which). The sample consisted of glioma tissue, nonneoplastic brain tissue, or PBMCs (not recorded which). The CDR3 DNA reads TGTGCCAGTAGTACCGGGACAGTATACACTGAAGCTTTCTTT. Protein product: CASSTGTVYTEAFF.